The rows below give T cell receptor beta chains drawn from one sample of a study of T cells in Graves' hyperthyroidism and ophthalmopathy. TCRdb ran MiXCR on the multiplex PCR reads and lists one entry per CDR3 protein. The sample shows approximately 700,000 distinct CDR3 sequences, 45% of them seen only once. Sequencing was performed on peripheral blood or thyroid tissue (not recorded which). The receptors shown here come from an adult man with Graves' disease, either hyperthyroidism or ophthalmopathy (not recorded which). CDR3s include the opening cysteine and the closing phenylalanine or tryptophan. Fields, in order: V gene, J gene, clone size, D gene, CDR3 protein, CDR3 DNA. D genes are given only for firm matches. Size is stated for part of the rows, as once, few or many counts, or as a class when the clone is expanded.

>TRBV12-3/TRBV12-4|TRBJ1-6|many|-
CASSLLSYNSPLHF
TGTGCCAGCAGTCTGCTCTCCTATAATTCACCCCTCCACTTT
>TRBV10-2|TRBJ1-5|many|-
CASSDPGWNQPQHF
TGCGCCAGCTCGGATCCAGGGTGGAATCAGCCCCAGCATTTT
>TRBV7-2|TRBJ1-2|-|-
CASSLTGESGYGYTF
TGTGCCAGCAGCTTAACTGGGGAGAGTGGCTATGGCTACACCTTC
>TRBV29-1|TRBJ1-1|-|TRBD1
CASGTGQALNTEAFF
TGCGCCAGCGGCACCGGACAGGCTCTGAACACTGAAGCTTTCTTT
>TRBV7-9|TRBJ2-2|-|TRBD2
CASSRPGTSGSNTGELFF
TGTGCCAGCAGCAGACCAGGGACTAGCGGATCGAACACCGGGGAGCTGTTTTTT
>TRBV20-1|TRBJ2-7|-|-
CSAFYYEQYF
TGCAGTGCTTTCTACTACGAGCAGTACTTC
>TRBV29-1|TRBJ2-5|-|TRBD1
CSVPKGQDQETQYF
TGCAGCGTTCCAAAGGGACAGGACCAAGAGACCCAGTACTTC
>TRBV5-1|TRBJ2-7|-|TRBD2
CASSIGTSGMSSYEQYF
TGCGCCAGCAGCATCGGGACTAGCGGTATGAGCTCCTACGAGCAGTACTTC
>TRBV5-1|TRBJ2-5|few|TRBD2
CASSIRTSGQETQYF
TGCGCCAGCAGCATTCGGACTAGCGGGCAAGAGACCCAGTACTTC
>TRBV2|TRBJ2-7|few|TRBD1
CASSSTAGQGGLEQYF
TGTGCCAGCAGTTCCACCGCGGGACAGGGGGGCCTCGAGCAGTACTTC
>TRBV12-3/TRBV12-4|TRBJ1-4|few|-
CASYDLRVEKLFF
TGTGCCAGCTATGATCTCAGAGTCGAAAAACTGTTTTTT
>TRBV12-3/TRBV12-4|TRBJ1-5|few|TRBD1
CASTLTGVSNQPQHF
TGTGCCAGTACCCTAACAGGGGTTAGCAATCAGCCCCAGCATTTT
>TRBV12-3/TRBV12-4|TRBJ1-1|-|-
CASSLMDNTEAFF
TGTGCCAGCAGTTTAATGGACAACACTGAAGCTTTCTTT
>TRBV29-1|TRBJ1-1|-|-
CAWSVWGADTEAFF
TGTGCCTGGAGTGTATGGGGGGCTGACACTGAAGCTTTCTTT
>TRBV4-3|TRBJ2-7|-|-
CASSGETRKQYF
TGCGCCAGCAGCGGGGAAACTAGGAAGCAGTACTTC
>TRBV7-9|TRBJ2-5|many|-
CASSLRGLQETQYF
TGTGCCAGCAGCTTGAGGGGACTGCAAGAGACCCAGTACTTC
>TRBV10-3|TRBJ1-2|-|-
CAITDSNYGYTF
TGTGCCATCACCGACAGTAACTATGGCTACACCTTC
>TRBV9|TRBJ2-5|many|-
CASSEGTGTQGETQYF
TGTGCCAGCAGCGAGGGAACCGGGACCCAGGGCGAGACCCAGTACTTC
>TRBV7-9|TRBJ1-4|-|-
CASSPTPGPRLEEKLFF
TGTGCCAGCAGCCCGACACCTGGGCCGCGCCTGGAGGAAAAACTGTTTTTT
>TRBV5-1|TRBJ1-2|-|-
CASSLGTF
TGCGCCAGCAGCTTGGGCACCTTC
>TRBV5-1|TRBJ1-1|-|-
CASSLSSAAGTNTEAFF
TGCGCCAGCAGCTTGTCGAGTGCCGCCGGGACGAACACTGAAGCTTTCTTT
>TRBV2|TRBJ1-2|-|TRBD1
CASSDQGAHGYGYTF
TGTGCCAGCAGTGACCAGGGGGCGCATGGCTATGGCTACACCTTC
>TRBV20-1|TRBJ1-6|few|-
CSAVGGGSPLHF
TGCAGTGCCGTGGGGGGGGGATCACCCCTCCACTTT
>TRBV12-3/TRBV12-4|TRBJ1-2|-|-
CASSLAVGRGNYGYTF
TGTGCCAGCAGTTTAGCGGTGGGCAGGGGCAACTATGGCTACACCTTC
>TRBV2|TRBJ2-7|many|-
CAIQGRGSYEQYF
TGTGCCATCCAGGGGCGTGGATCCTACGAGCAGTACTTC
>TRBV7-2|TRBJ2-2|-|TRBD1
CASSQWTGIDTGELFF
TGCGCCAGCAGCCAGTGGACAGGGATTGACACCGGGGAGCTGTTTTTT
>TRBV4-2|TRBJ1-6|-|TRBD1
CASSPRGTGGNPPLHF
TGTGCCAGCAGCCCCCGGGGGACAGGCGGAAATCCACCCCTCCACTTT
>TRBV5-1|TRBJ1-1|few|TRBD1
CASSSDRDEAFF
TGCGCCAGCAGCTCAGACAGGGATGAAGCTTTCTTT
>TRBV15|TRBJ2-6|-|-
CATSRDRLSGANVLTF
TGTGCCACCAGCAGGGACAGATTGTCTGGGGCCAACGTCCTGACTTTC
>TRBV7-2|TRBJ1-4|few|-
CASSRTGATNEKLFF
TGTGCCAGCAGCAGAACAGGTGCAACTAATGAAAAACTGTTTTTT
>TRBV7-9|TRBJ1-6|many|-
CASSFDNSPLHF
TGTGCCAGCAGCTTTGATAATTCACCCCTCCACTTT
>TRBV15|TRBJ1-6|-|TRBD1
CATSSEFAGGSYNSPLHF
TGTGCCACCAGCAGTGAGTTTGCAGGGGGCTCATATAATTCACCCCTCCACTTT
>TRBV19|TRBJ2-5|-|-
CASSIGQAGETQYF
TGTGCCAGTAGTATAGGACAGGCGGGGGAGACCCAGTACTTC
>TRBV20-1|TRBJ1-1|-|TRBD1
CSARPGQGANEAFF
TGCAGTGCTAGACCGGGACAGGGGGCCAATGAAGCTTTCTTT
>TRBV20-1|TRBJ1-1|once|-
CSDRVYAFF
TGCAGTGACAGGGTTTATGCTTTCTTT
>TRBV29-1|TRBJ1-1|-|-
CSVDRPRLGAFF
TGCAGCGTTGACAGGCCCAGATTGGGTGCTTTCTTT
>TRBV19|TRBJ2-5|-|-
CASSPGLKETQYF
TGTGCCAGTAGTCCCGGACTTAAAGAGACCCAGTACTTC
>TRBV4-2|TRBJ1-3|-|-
CASSQDFGVGNTIYF
TGTGCCAGCAGCCAAGACTTCGGGGTTGGAAACACCATATATTTT
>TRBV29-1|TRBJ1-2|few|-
CSGSGYTF
TGCAGCGGTAGTGGCTACACCTTC
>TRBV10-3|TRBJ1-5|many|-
CATRSGPDQPQHF
TGTGCCACCCGATCGGGGCCGGATCAGCCCCAGCATTTT
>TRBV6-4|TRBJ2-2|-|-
CASSEGDNTGELFF
TGTGCCAGCAGTGAAGGCGATAACACCGGGGAGCTGTTTTTT
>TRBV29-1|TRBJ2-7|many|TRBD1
CSGGQGNYEQYF
TGCAGCGGGGGACAGGGTAACTACGAGCAGTACTTC
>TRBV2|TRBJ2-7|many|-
CASSRDGSPYEQYF
TGTGCCAGCAGTAGGGACGGATCACCTTACGAGCAGTACTTC
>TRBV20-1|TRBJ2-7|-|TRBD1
CSARSRDRSYEQYF
TGCAGTGCTAGGAGCCGGGACAGGAGCTACGAGCAGTACTTC
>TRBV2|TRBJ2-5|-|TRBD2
CASGTAGVETQYF
TGTGCCAGCGGGACGGCGGGAGTGGAGACCCAGTACTTC
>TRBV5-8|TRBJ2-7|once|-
CASSQGFAGRGSEQYF
TGTGCCAGCAGCCAAGGGTTTGCGGGAAGGGGGAGCGAGCAGTACTTC
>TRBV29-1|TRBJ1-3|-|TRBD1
CSVAPRGRNTIYF
TGCAGCGTCGCCCCCAGGGGGAGGAACACCATATATTTT
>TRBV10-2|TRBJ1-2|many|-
CASGRGRYYGYTF
TGCGCCAGCGGTCGAGGGAGATACTATGGCTACACCTTC
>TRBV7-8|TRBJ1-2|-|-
CASSLTGNYGYAF
TGTGCCAGCAGCTTAACAGGGAACTATGGCTACGCCTTC
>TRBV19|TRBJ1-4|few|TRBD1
CASSIIGQGQNEKLFF
TGTGCCAGTAGTATAATCGGACAGGGGCAGAATGAAAAACTGTTTTTT
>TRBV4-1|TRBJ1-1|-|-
CASSQDLGKNTEAFF
TGTGCCAGCAGCCAAGATCTGGGAAAGAACACTGAAGCTTTCTTT
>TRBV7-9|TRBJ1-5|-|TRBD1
CASSQGQGGSQPQHF
TGTGCCAGCAGCCAGGGTCAGGGGGGGAGTCAGCCCCAGCATTTT
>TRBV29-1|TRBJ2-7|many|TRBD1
CSVLRDRSEQYF
TGCAGCGTCCTTCGGGACAGGAGCGAGCAGTACTTC